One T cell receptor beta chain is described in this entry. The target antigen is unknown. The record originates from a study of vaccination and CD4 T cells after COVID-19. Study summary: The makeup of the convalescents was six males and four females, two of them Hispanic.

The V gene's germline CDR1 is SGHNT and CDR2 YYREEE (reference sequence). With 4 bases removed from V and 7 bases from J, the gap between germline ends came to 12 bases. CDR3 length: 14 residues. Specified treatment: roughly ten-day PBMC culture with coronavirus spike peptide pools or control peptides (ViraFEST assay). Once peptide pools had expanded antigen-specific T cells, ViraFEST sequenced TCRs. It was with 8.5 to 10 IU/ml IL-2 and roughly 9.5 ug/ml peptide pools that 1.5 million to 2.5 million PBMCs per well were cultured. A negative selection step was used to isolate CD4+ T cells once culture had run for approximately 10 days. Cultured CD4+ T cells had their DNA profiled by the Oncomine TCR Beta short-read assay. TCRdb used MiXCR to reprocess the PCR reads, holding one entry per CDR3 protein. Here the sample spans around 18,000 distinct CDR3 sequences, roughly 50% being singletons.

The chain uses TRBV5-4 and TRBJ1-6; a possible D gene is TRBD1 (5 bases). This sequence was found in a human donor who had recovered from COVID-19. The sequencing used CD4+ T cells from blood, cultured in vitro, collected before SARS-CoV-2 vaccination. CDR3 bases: TGTGCCAGCAGCGCAAACGACAGAAATTCACCCCTCCACTTT. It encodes CASSANDRNSPLHF.